This TCR beta chain was recovered during a study of T cells after posttransplantation cyclophosphamide. Study results and caveats: Donor-recipient repertoire similarity was low at 1-2 months, rising over year one.

Germline V gene data show CDR1 as SGHRS and CDR2 as YFSETQ. The CDR3 length is 13 residues. Deletions cut 2 bases from V and 3 bases from J, with 9 bases between. Assay used: immunoSEQ multiplex PCR; TCRdb lists only in-frame clones, some missing. The data show tens of thousands of clones, with none appearing a single time. There are a few counts of this clone. Its antigen is unidentified. This same CDR3 is encoded by further DNA sequences in the sample. The sample comprised PBMCs. The gene calls are TRBV5-1 and TRBJ2-7; no firm D call. This TCR came from a man aged 35 to 55 in good health, CMV-negative, and a related stem cell transplant donor. For the CDR3, the DNA is TGCGCCAGCAGCTTTGCGGAAAGCTACGAGCAGTACTTC. Translating it yields CASSFAESYEQYF.